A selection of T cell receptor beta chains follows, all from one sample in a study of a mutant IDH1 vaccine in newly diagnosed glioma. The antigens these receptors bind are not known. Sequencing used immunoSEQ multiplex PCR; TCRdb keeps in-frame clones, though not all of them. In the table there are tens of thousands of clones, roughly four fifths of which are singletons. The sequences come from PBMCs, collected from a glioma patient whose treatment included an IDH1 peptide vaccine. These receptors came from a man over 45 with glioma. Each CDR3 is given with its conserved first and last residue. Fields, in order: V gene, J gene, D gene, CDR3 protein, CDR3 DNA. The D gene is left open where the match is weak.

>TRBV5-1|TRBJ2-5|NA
CASSLSSRSFGAQYF
TGCGCCAGCAGCCTATCTTCACGGTCTTTCGGTGCCCAGTACTTC
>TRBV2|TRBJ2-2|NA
CASSEEQGNTGELFF
TGTGCCAGCAGTGAAGAACAGGGGAACACCGGGGAGCTGTTTTTT
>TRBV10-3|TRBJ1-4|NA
CAISFEGGTNEKLFF
TGTGCCATCAGCTTTGAGGGGGGTACTAATGAAAAACTGTTTTTT
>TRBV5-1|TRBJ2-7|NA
CASKGLKGTYEQYF
TGCGCCAGCAAGGGGTTAAAGGGAACCTACGAGCAGTACTTC
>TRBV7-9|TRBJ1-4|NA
CASSLPATNEKLFF
TGTGCCAGCAGCTTACCTGCAACTAATGAAAAACTGTTTTTT
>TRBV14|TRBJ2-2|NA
CASSQDWAVGSYTGELFF
TGTGCCAGCAGCCAAGATTGGGCGGTGGGCTCGTACACCGGGGAGCTGTTTTTT
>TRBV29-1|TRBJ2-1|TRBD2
CSVDRTRGYNEQFF
TGCAGCGTTGATCGGACTAGGGGCTACAATGAGCAGTTCTTC
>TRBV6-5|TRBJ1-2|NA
CASSLFQGYGYTF
TGTGCCAGCAGTTTATTCCAGGGTTATGGCTACACCTTC
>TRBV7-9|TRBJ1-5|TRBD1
CASSWTGDNQPQHF
TGTGCCAGCAGCTGGACAGGGGATAATCAGCCCCAGCATTTT
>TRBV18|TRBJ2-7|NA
CASSPNGGGEQYF
TGTGCCAGCTCACCAAATGGGGGTGGCGAGCAGTACTTC